This T cell receptor beta chain was profiled in a study of blood T cell repertoires in COVID-19. Per germline, CDR1 MGHRA and CDR2 YSYEKL. V was shortened by 0 bases and J by 4 bases, with 24 bases between the two germline ends. The CDR3 runs to 19 residues. Produced via immunoSEQ multiplex PCR; TCRdb's table is partial and in-frame only. The sample yields about 200,000 clones, 70% to 90% seen once. This TCR was sampled from a woman between 50 and 59 years old with acute or convalescent COVID-19. Specimen: peripheral blood. The chain is built from TRBV4-1 and TRBJ1-2; a possible D gene is TRBD1 (5 bases). CDR3 in amino acids: CASSQDRQGSVSWVYGYTF. In nucleotides, the CDR3 is TGCGCCAGCAGCCAAGATCGGCAGGGCTCTGTGTCCTGGGTCTATGGCTACACCTTC.